These 8 T cell receptor beta chains were all obtained from the same sample, sequenced in a study of PD-1 blockade in classical Hodgkin lymphoma. Profiled with immunoSEQ multiplex PCR; TCRdb holds only in-frame clones, not every one. Of 47,000 or so clones listed, under 95% are singletons. The sample's time point: newly diagnosed, previously untreated cHL patient sample. Sequencing was carried out using peripheral blood mononuclear cells (PBMCs). The receptors were sampled from a human donor with classical Hodgkin lymphoma.

V usage is TRBV4-1 and J usage is TRBJ2-1; D is perhaps TRBD2 (5 bases). The CDR3 is 13 amino acids. Germline-derived CDR1 and CDR2 are MGHRA and YSYEKL. V was pared by 0 bases and J by 14 bases, with 14 bases between. CDR3 residues: CASSQENFPGKFF. CDR3 in DNA: TGCGCCAGCAGCCAAGAAAACTTCCCCGGGAAGTTCTTC.

The chain carries TRBV10-3 and TRBJ2-2; a weak D match, TRBD2 (5 bases). Germline lookup yields CDR1 ENHRY and CDR2 SYGVKD. The CDR3 extends over 14 amino acids. V was shortened by 4 bases and J by 2 bases, with 8 bases between the two germline ends. Here the CDR3 reads CAISGTLNTGELFF. DNA for the CDR3: TGTGCCATCAGTGGGACTCTTAACACCGGGGAGCTGTTTTTT.

This chain connects TRBV11-2 to TRBJ1-1, with TRBD1 as a possible D gene (6 bases). The CDR3 covers 14 residues. Germline CDR1 reads SGHAT; CDR2 reads FQNNGV. The V end was cut by 4 bases, the J end by 4 bases, with 13 bases between. The CDR3 sequence is CASSSTSGVTEAFF. The DNA of the CDR3 is TGTGCCAGCAGCTCTACTTCAGGGGTCACTGAAGCTTTCTTT.

CDR3 nucleotide sequence: TGTGCCAGCAGCTTTTGGGGGCTAGCGGGAGGGCGGTTTAATAATGAGCAGTTCTTC. It encodes CASSFWGLAGGRFNNEQFF. The genes are TRBV11-3 and TRBJ2-1, with 12 bases identical to TRBD2. Germline CDR1 reads SGHNT; CDR2 reads YENEEA. This CDR3 comprises 19 residues. V trimming: 3 bases; J trimming: 7 bases; junction bases outside the gene matches: 16.

The genes are TRBV11-3 and TRBJ1-2; a possible D gene is TRBD1 (5 bases). CDR1 is SGHNT and CDR2 is YENEEA in the germline V gene. The CDR3 totals 14 residues. Trimming stripped 3 bases from V and 5 bases from J, with 13 bases between. DNA for the CDR3: TGTGCCAGCAGCTTCGGGGGACTTAATTATGGCTACACCTTC. This codes for CASSFGGLNYGYTF.

This rearrangement joins TRBV7-8 to TRBJ2-7; no definite D call. Germline CDR1 reads SGHVS; CDR2 reads FQNEAQ. The CDR3 is 14 residues long. The V gene lost 1 base and the J gene lost 1 base, with 8 bases spanning the gap. This chain's CDR3 is CASSLEQASYEQYV. The CDR3 bases are TGTGCCAGCAGCTTAGAGCAGGCTTCCTACGAGCAGTACGTC.

J is TRBJ1-5 and V is TRBV7-6; D unresolved. The CDR3 sequence is 13 residues long. CDR1 and CDR2 (germline): SGHVS, FNYEAQ. V was trimmed by 5 bases and J by 4 bases, leaving 9 bases between them. The CDR3 loop is CASSLSRNQPQHF. The CDR3 DNA reads as TGTGCCAGCAGCCTAAGTCGAAATCAGCCCCAGCATTTT. The full variable domain, completed using reference TRBV7-6 and TRBJ1-5, is GAGVSQSPRYKVTKRGQDVALRCDPISGHVSLYWYRQALGQGPEFLTYFNYEAQQDKSGLPNDRFSAERPEGSISTLTIQRTEQRDSAMYRCASSLSRNQPQHFGDGTRLSIL.

V usage is TRBV30 and J usage is TRBJ1-6; D is unclear. Germline V gene sequence: CDR1 GTSNPN, CDR2 SVGIG (reference sequence). V gave up 1 base and J gave up 10 bases, with 11 bases separating them. CDR3 length equals 13 residues. CDR3 DNA sequence: TGTGCCTGGAGTGGTTCTGTAAGGTCACCCCTCCACTTT. Its protein is CAWSGSVRSPLHF.